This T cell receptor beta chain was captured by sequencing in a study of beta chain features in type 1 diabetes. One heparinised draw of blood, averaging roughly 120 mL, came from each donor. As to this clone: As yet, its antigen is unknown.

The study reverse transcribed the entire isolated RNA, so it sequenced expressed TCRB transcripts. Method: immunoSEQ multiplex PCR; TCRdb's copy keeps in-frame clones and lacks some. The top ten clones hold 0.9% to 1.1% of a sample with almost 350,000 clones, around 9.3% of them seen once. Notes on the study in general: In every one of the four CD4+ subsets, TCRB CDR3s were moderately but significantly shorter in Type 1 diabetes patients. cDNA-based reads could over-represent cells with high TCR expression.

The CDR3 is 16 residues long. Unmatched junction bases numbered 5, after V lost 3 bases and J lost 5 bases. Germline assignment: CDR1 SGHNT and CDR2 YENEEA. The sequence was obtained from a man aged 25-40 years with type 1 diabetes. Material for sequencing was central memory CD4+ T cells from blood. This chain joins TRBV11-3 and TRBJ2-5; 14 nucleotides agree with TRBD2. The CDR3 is CASSFSTSGGAETQYF. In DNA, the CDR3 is TGTGCCAGCAGCTTTTCGACTAGCGGGGGGGCGGAGACCCAGTACTTC.